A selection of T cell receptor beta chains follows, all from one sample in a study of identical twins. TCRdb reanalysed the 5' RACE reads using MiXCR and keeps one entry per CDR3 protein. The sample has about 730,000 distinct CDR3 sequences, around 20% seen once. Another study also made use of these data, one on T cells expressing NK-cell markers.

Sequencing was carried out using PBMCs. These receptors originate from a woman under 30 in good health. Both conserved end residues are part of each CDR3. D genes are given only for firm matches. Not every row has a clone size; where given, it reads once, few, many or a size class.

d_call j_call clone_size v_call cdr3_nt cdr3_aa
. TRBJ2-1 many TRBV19 TGTGCCAGTAGTATAACAGCATACAATGAGCAGTTCTTC CASSITAYNEQFF
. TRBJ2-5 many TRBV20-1 TGCAGTGCTAGAGATCAGTCTAGCATTAGGGGAGAGACCCAGTACTTC CSARDQSSIRGETQYF
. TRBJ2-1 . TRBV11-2 TGTGCCAGCAGCTCGCCCCGAGGGACCTACAATGAGCAGTTCTTC CASSSPRGTYNEQFF
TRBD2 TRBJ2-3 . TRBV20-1 TGCAGTGCCCCCCCTAGCGGGAGTTGGGATACGCAGTATTTT CSAPPSGSWDTQYF
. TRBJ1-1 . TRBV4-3 TGCGCCAGCAGCCAAGGGGTGAACACTGAAGCTTTCTTT CASSQGVNTEAFF
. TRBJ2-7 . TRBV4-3 TGCGCCAGCAGCCAAGATACCCACGGGGTCGGTTCCTACGAGCAGTACTTC CASSQDTHGVGSYEQYF
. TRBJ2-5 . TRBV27 TGTGCCAGCAGAGAGAGTGGGGTCCAAGAGACCCAGTACTTC CASRESGVQETQYF
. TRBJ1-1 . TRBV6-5 TGTGCCAGCAGTTACTCGATTGCTGGCACTGAAGCTTTCTTT CASSYSIAGTEAFF
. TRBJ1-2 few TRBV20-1 TGCAGTGCTAGAGATAGCGGGCAGGGCTATGGCTACACCTTC CSARDSGQGYGYTF
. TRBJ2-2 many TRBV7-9 TGTGCCAGCAGCTTAGAAGCCAGTCCAGAGGAGGAGCTGTTTTTT CASSLEASPEEELFF
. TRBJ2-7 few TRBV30 TGTGCCTGGAATACTGTGATCGAAGGCGAGCAGTACTTC CAWNTVIEGEQYF
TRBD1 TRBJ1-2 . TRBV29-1 TGCAGCGTGCCCGCAGGGGGCTTCGGCGGCTACACCTTC CSVPAGGFGGYTF
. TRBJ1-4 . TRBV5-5 TGTGCCAGCCCCCGACAAAGAGAAAAACTGTTTTTT CASPRQREKLFF
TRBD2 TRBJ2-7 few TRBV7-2 TGTGCCAGCAGCTTACAGCTAGCGGGTCACTACGAGCAGTACTTC CASSLQLAGHYEQYF
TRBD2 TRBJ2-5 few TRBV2 TGTGCCAGCAGTGTTAGCGGGGAGACCCAGTACTTC CASSVSGETQYF
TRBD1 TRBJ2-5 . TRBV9 TGTGCCAGCAGCGCTTACCCACCGGGACAGGGTCTGGAGACCCAGTACTTC CASSAYPPGQGLETQYF
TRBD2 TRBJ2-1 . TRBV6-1 TGTGCCAGCAGGGGACTAGCGGGAGAGATAGAATACAATGAGCAGTTCTTC CASRGLAGEIEYNEQFF
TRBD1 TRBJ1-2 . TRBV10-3 TGTGCCATCAGTGCAGGGGGTGTTAACTATGGCTACACCTTC CAISAGGVNYGYTF
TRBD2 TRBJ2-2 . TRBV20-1 TGCAGTGTAGGGCGGGAGGGCCGAAACACCGGGGAGCTGTTTTTT CSVGREGRNTGELFF
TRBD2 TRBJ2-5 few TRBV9 TGTGCCAGCAGCGCGGGGGGGCTAGCTCTCAGAGAGACCCAGTACTTC CASSAGGLALRETQYF